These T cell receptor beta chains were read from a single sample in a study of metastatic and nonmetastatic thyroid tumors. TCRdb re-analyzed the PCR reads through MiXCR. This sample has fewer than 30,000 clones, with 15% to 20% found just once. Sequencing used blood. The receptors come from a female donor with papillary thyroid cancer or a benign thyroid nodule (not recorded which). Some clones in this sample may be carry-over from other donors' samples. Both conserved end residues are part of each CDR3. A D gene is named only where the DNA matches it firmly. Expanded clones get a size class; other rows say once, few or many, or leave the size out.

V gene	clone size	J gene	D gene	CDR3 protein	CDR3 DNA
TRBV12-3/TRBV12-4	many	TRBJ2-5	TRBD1	CASSYGQGRKETQYF	TGTGCCAGCAGTTATGGACAGGGAAGAAAAGAGACCCAGTACTTC
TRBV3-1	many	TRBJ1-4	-	CASSQELVDNKLFF	TGTGCCAGCAGCCAAGAACTAGTGGATAACAAACTGTTTTTT
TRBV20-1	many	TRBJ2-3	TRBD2	CSAPERGAGGAKDTQYF	TGCAGTGCTCCCGAACGCGGCGCGGGAGGCGCGAAAGATACGCAGTATTTT
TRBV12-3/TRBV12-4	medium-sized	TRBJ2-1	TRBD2	CASAIGAGVGNEQFF	TGTGCCAGCGCGATCGGAGCGGGGGTGGGGAATGAGCAGTTCTTC
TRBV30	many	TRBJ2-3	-	CAWSVQVEDTQYF	TGTGCCTGGAGTGTCCAGGTAGAAGATACGCAGTATTTT
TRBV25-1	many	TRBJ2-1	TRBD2	CASGPGSGSFNEQFF	TGTGCCAGTGGCCCCGGTAGCGGGAGTTTTAATGAGCAGTTCTTC
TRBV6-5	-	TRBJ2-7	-	CASSYQTGTIYEQYF	TGTGCCAGCAGTTACCAGACCGGGACCATCTACGAGCAGTACTTC
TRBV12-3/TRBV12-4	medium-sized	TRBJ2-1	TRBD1	CASSPTGWDEQFF	TGTGCCAGCAGCCCGACAGGGTGGGATGAGCAGTTCTTC
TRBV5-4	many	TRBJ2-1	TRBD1	CASSLGQGFSYNEQFF	TGTGCCAGCAGCTTGGGACAGGGATTCTCCTACAATGAGCAGTTCTTC
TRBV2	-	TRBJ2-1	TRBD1	CAIVQTGGVSGPYNEQFF	TGTGCCATCGTCCAGACAGGGGGAGTTAGCGGGCCCTACAATGAGCAGTTCTTC
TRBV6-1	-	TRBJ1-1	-	CASSSLTVKAFF	TGTGCCAGCAGTTCTTTGACGGTGAAAGCTTTCTTT
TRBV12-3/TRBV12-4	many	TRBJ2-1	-	CASSLGAGRGRPFF	TGTGCCAGCAGTTTAGGTGCAGGGCGGGGGCGTCCGTTCTTC
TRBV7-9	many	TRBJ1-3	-	CASSLQAGNTIYF	TGTGCCAGCAGCTTACAGGCCGGAAACACCATATATTTT
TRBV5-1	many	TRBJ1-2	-	CASSLVRDVDGYTF	TGCGCCAGCAGCTTGGTACGGGACGTCGATGGCTACACCTTC
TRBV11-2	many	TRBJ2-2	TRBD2	CASSSPWASGVLGELFF	TGTGCCAGCAGCTCCCCGTGGGCTAGCGGGGTTCTCGGGGAGCTGTTTTTT
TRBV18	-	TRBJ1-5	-	CASSPTRDLQPQHF	TGTGCCAGCTCACCAACAAGGGACTTGCAGCCCCAGCATTTT
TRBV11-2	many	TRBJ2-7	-	CASSLTGDGEQYF	TGTGCCAGCAGCTTAACGGGGGATGGCGAGCAGTACTTC
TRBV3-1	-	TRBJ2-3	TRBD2	CASSQVSSGGTDTQYF	TGTGCCAGCAGCCAAGTCTCTAGCGGGGGCACAGATACGCAGTATTTT
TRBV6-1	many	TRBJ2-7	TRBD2	CASSESGGFDEQYF	TGTGCCAGCAGTGAAAGCGGGGGTTTCGACGAGCAGTACTTC
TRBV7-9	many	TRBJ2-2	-	CASSLGTPGELFF	TGTGCCAGCAGCTTAGGCACCCCCGGGGAGCTGTTTTTT
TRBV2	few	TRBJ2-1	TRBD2	CASTTLAGLYNEQFF	TGTGCCAGCACCACACTAGCGGGGCTCTACAATGAGCAGTTCTTC
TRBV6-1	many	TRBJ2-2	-	CASTQNTRRELFF	TGTGCCAGCACCCAGAACACCCGCCGGGAGCTGTTTTTT
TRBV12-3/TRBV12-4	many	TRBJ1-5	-	CASSSSLGALYQPQHF	TGTGCCAGCAGTTCCTCTTTGGGGGCCCTCTATCAGCCCCAGCATTTT
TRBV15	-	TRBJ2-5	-	CATSALLSKVAELQETQYF	TGTGCCACCAGCGCCCTCCTCAGCAAGGTAGCGGAGCTCCAAGAGACCCAGTACTTC
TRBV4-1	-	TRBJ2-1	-	CASSQEAGGTDEQFF	TGCGCCAGCAGCCAAGAAGCAGGAGGGACGGATGAGCAGTTCTTC
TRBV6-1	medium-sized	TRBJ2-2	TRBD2	CASSVVAGGYTGELFF	TGTGCCAGCAGTGTGGTAGCGGGAGGGTACACCGGGGAGCTGTTTTTT
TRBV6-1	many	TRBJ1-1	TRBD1	CASQTGGYMNTEAFF	TGTGCCAGCCAGACAGGGGGATACATGAACACTGAAGCTTTCTTT
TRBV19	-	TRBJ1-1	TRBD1	CASSSSTGTGNTEAFF	TGTGCCAGTAGTTCTTCCACCGGGACAGGGAACACTGAAGCTTTCTTT
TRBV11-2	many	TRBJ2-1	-	CASSLGGGMINEQFF	TGTGCCAGCAGCTTAGGTGGCGGGATGATCAATGAGCAGTTCTTC
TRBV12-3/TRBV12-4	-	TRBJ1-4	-	CASSLRGSTNEKLFF	TGTGCCAGCAGTTTACGTGGTTCAACTAATGAGAAACTGTTTTTT
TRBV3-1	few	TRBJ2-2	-	CASSQVLRGTGELFF	TGTGCCAGCAGCCAAGTACTTAGGGGGACCGGGGAGCTGTTTTTT
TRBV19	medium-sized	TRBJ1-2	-	CASSINSYGYTF	TGTGCCAGTAGTATTAATAGCTATGGCTACACCTTC
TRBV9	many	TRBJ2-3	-	CASSVGVTDTQYF	TGTGCCAGCAGCGTAGGGGTCACAGATACGCAGTATTTT
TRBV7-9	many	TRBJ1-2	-	CASSNLEKGYTF	TGTGCCAGCAGCAATTTAGAGAAAGGCTACACCTTC
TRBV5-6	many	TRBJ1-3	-	CASSWDGYISGNTIYF	TGTGCCAGCAGCTGGGACGGCTACATCTCTGGAAACACCATATATTTT
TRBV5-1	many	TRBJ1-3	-	CASSLGIDRLANTIYF	TGCGCCAGCAGCTTGGGTATAGACCGTTTGGCAAACACCATATATTTT
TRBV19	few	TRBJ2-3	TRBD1	CASSITGTVEQYF	TGTGCCAGTAGTATTACCGGGACAGTGGAGCAGTATTTT
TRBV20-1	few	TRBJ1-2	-	CSATTGLIYGYTF	TGCAGTGCTACCACGGGACTTATCTATGGCTACACCTTC
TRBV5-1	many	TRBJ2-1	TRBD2	CASSLAYGGINEQFF	TGCGCCAGCAGCTTGGCCTACGGGGGGATAAATGAGCAGTTCTTC
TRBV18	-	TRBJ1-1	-	CASSQDRNTEAFF	TGTGCCAGCTCACAGGACCGGAACACTGAAGCTTTCTTT
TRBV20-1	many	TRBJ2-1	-	CSASALADYNEQFF	TGCAGTGCTAGCGCGCTAGCAGACTACAATGAGCAGTTCTTC
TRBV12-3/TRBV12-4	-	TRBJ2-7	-	CASSSGGTAYEQYF	TGTGCCAGCAGTTCGGGCGGGACCGCCTACGAGCAGTACTTC
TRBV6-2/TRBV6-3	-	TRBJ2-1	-	CASSRGRGGFNEQFF	TGTGCCAGCAGTAGGGGGAGGGGGGGCTTCAATGAGCAGTTCTTC
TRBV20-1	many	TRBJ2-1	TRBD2	CSANIAGAYNEQFF	TGCAGTGCTAACATAGCGGGGGCCTACAATGAGCAGTTCTTC
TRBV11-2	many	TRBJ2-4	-	CASSLDYSWPGSKNIQYF	TGTGCCAGCAGCTTAGATTATTCGTGGCCGGGGTCCAAAAACATTCAGTACTTC
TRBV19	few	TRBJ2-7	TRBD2	CASSAIGREEQYF	TGTGCCAGTAGTGCTATCGGGAGGGAAGAGCAGTACTTC
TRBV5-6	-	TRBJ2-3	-	CASSFDSPEGFTDTQYF	TGTGCCAGCAGCTTTGACAGCCCCGAGGGGTTCACAGATACGCAGTATTTT
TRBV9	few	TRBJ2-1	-	CASRGLGEQFF	TGTGCCAGCAGGGGCTTGGGGGAGCAGTTCTTC
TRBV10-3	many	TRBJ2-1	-	CAISESKGQFMKNEQFF	TGTGCCATCAGTGAGTCGAAGGGTCAGTTCATGAAGAATGAGCAGTTCTTC
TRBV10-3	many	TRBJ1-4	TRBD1	CAIRGTGDHEKLFF	TGTGCCATCAGAGGGACAGGAGACCATGAAAAACTGTTTTTT
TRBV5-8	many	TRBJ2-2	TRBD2	CASGRGPLYTGELFF	TGTGCCAGCGGGAGGGGTCCACTTTACACCGGGGAGCTGTTTTTT